The rows below give T cell receptor beta chains drawn from one sample of a study of human T cells and chemical hapten exposure. TCRdb re-called the RACE reads with MiXCR, one entry per CDR3 protein. The sample records 270,000 or so distinct CDR3 sequences, 7.5% to 8% being singletons. Sequenced material: whole blood, taken in connection with sensitization to the hapten diphenylcyclopropenone (DPC). The origin of the receptors is a man aged 18-30 years with alopecia areata. Some clones in this sample may be carry-over from other donors' samples. Each CDR3 is given with its conserved first and last residue. D genes are given only for firm matches. For some rows the clone size is stated as once, few or many, or as a class when expanded; others skip it.

clone size: few; D gene: TRBD1; V gene: TRBV4-1; J gene: TRBJ1-5; CDR3 DNA: TGCGCCAGCAGCCAAGATCCACAGGGGGTATATAGCAATCAGCCCCAGCATTTT; CDR3 protein: CASSQDPQGVYSNQPQHF
clone size: many; D gene: -; V gene: TRBV28; J gene: TRBJ2-3; CDR3 DNA: TGTGCCAGCAGTTTGCCTACTAGCTCTAGCACAGATACGCAGTATTTT; CDR3 protein: CASSLPTSSSTDTQYF
clone size: few; D gene: -; V gene: TRBV27; J gene: TRBJ2-3; CDR3 DNA: TGTGCCAGCAGTTTATATTTCCCGTGGGAGGATACGCAGTATTTT; CDR3 protein: CASSLYFPWEDTQYF
clone size: few; D gene: TRBD1; V gene: TRBV7-9; J gene: TRBJ1-6; CDR3 DNA: TGTGCCAGCAGCTCCTGGACAGGGGAGAATTCACCCCTCCACTTT; CDR3 protein: CASSSWTGENSPLHF
clone size: many; D gene: -; V gene: TRBV6-2/TRBV6-3; J gene: TRBJ2-7; CDR3 DNA: TGTGCCAGCAGAACACGAGGGGCCTACGAGCAGTACTTC; CDR3 protein: CASRTRGAYEQYF
clone size: -; D gene: -; V gene: TRBV20-1; J gene: TRBJ1-4; CDR3 DNA: TGCAGTGCTAGAGACGTACCACCTATTGCAACTAATGAAAAACTGTTTTTT; CDR3 protein: CSARDVPPIATNEKLFF
clone size: many; D gene: -; V gene: TRBV11-3; J gene: TRBJ1-1; CDR3 DNA: TGTGCCAGCAGCTTATCAGGAGAAATAAACACTGAAGCTTTCTTT; CDR3 protein: CASSLSGEINTEAFF
clone size: many; D gene: -; V gene: TRBV29-1; J gene: TRBJ1-1; CDR3 DNA: TGCAGCGTTGAGATAAGGGAGGGGACTGAAGCTTTCTTT; CDR3 protein: CSVEIREGTEAFF
clone size: few; D gene: -; V gene: TRBV18; J gene: TRBJ1-1; CDR3 DNA: TGTGCCAGCCCGCCCGGCAGGGAGAACACTGAAGCTTTCTTT; CDR3 protein: CASPPGRENTEAFF
clone size: -; D gene: -; V gene: TRBV20-1; J gene: TRBJ2-4; CDR3 DNA: TGCAGTGCTCGGCAGCTAGCCAAAAACATTCAGTACTTC; CDR3 protein: CSARQLAKNIQYF
clone size: few; D gene: TRBD1; V gene: TRBV6-1; J gene: TRBJ2-7; CDR3 DNA: TGTGCCACCCCCCGCCGGGACAGGACCTACGAGCAGTACTTC; CDR3 protein: CATPRRDRTYEQYF
clone size: many; D gene: -; V gene: TRBV12-3/TRBV12-4; J gene: TRBJ1-1; CDR3 DNA: TGTGCCAGCAGGACCGAGGAGAACACTGAAGCTTTCTTT; CDR3 protein: CASRTEENTEAFF
clone size: few; D gene: -; V gene: TRBV6-5; J gene: TRBJ2-3; CDR3 DNA: TGTGCCAGTAACGACGGCAACACAGATACGCAGTATTTT; CDR3 protein: CASNDGNTDTQYF
clone size: many; D gene: -; V gene: TRBV5-1; J gene: TRBJ1-1; CDR3 DNA: TGCGCCAGCAGCTTGCAGGGTGCGGTCACTGAAGCTTTCTTT; CDR3 protein: CASSLQGAVTEAFF
clone size: -; D gene: -; V gene: TRBV5-1; J gene: TRBJ1-6; CDR3 DNA: TGCGCCAGCAGCCTGGGACTTCCAAACTCCTATAATTCACCCCTCCACTTT; CDR3 protein: CASSLGLPNSYNSPLHF
clone size: few; D gene: -; V gene: TRBV20-1; J gene: TRBJ2-5; CDR3 DNA: TGCAGTGCTAGCCCTCAGGCCCAGTACTTC; CDR3 protein: CSASPQAQYF
clone size: few; D gene: -; V gene: TRBV20-1; J gene: TRBJ2-1; CDR3 DNA: TGCAGTGCTCGGACTTACAATGAGCAGTTCTTC; CDR3 protein: CSARTYNEQFF
clone size: -; D gene: -; V gene: TRBV6-2/TRBV6-3; J gene: TRBJ2-2; CDR3 DNA: TGTGCCAGCAGTCCCCCAGGGGGGAACGCCGGGGAGCTGTTTTTT; CDR3 protein: CASSPPGGNAGELFF
clone size: -; D gene: -; V gene: TRBV27; J gene: TRBJ2-5; CDR3 DNA: TGTGCCAGCAGTCCACGATACGATTGGACTACTCAAGAGACCCAGTACTTC; CDR3 protein: CASSPRYDWTTQETQYF